The rows below give T cell receptor beta chains drawn from one sample of a study of response to subunit inactivated influenza vaccine. In TCRdb, the RT-PCR reads were re-called with MiXCR into one record per CDR3 protein. The sample records approximately 500,000 distinct CDR3 sequences, around 15% being singletons. This specimen was PBMCs from blood, taken about 11 days after vaccination. These receptors were collected from a man between 45 and 60 years old who received an inactivated influenza vaccine. The CDR3 runs from the conserved cysteine through the conserved F or W. A D gene is named only where the DNA matches it firmly. Clone size, where shown, is once, few, many, or a class for clones that have expanded.

D | size | J | V | CDR3 | DNA
- | - | TRBJ2-2 | TRBV18 | CASSPPEGSGELFF | TGTGCCAGCTCACCACCGGAGGGATCCGGGGAGCTGTTTTTT
TRBD1 | few | TRBJ1-4 | TRBV5-1 | CASRLFGTEVNEKLFF | TGCGCCAGCAGGCTTTTTGGGACAGAAGTTAATGAAAAACTGTTTTTT
TRBD2 | few | TRBJ2-5 | TRBV9 | CASSVAAGGREETQYF | TGTGCCAGCAGCGTAGCAGCGGGGGGGAGGGAAGAGACCCAGTACTTC
TRBD1 | - | TRBJ2-7 | TRBV7-7 | CASSVTGDYEQYF | TGTGCCAGCAGCGTCACAGGGGACTACGAGCAGTACTTC
TRBD2 | - | TRBJ2-3 | TRBV24-1 | CATSDFGGGAGDTQYF | TGTGCCACCAGTGATTTCGGCGGGGGGGCGGGAGATACGCAGTATTTT
- | - | TRBJ2-1 | TRBV3-1 | CASSLQIGEQFF | TGTGCCAGCAGCTTACAGATCGGAGAGCAGTTCTTC
TRBD2 | - | TRBJ2-7 | TRBV6-1 | CASSISIAGGVYEQYF | TGTGCCAGCAGTATCAGTATAGCGGGGGGTGTCTACGAGCAGTACTTC
- | few | TRBJ1-1 | TRBV19 | CASSTPLKTGDTEAFF | TGTGCCAGTAGTACTCCTCTCAAAACAGGTGACACTGAAGCTTTCTTT
TRBD2 | - | TRBJ2-7 | TRBV18 | CASSPGGSFSGEQYF | TGTGCCAGCTCACCGGGGGGGAGCTTTTCGGGCGAGCAGTACTTC
- | few | TRBJ2-7 | TRBV12-3/TRBV12-4 | CASSTGLEQYF | TGTGCCAGCTCGACGGGGCTTGAGCAGTACTTC
- | - | TRBJ2-3 | TRBV28 | CASSYYLLTPGESTDTQYF | TGTGCCAGCAGTTACTATCTCCTCACCCCCGGGGAATCGACAGATACGCAGTATTTT
TRBD1 | once | TRBJ2-3 | TRBV7-2 | CASSLAGVGTGTDTQYF | TGTGCCAGCAGCTTAGCGGGGGTGGGGACAGGGACAGATACGCAGTATTTT
TRBD2 | - | TRBJ2-1 | TRBV20-1 | CSAYPGLAGTNEQFF | TGCAGTGCTTACCCGGGACTAGCGGGAACCAATGAGCAGTTCTTC
TRBD1 | - | TRBJ2-3 | TRBV5-5 | CASSLYWQGASDTQYF | TGTGCCAGCAGCTTGTATTGGCAGGGGGCCTCAGATACGCAGTATTTT
TRBD2 | few | TRBJ2-1 | TRBV6-1 | CATLRTSDYNEQFF | TGTGCCACCCTCCGGACTAGCGACTACAATGAGCAGTTCTTC
TRBD1 | - | TRBJ1-2 | TRBV28 | CASSSLGQGRGYTF | TGTGCCAGCAGTTCACTCGGACAGGGCCGGGGCTACACCTTC
TRBD1 | - | TRBJ2-7 | TRBV6-2/TRBV6-3 | CASSLTGFSYEQYF | TGTGCCAGCAGCTTGACAGGGTTCTCCTACGAGCAGTACTTC
- | many | TRBJ1-2 | TRBV7-2 | CASSPEPVSVVGYTF | TGTGCCAGCAGTCCTGAGCCGGTTTCGGTAGTAGGCTACACCTTC
TRBD2 | - | TRBJ2-1 | TRBV5-1 | CASSLVASGGAGGSYNEQFF | TGCGCCAGCAGCTTGGTGGCGAGCGGGGGGGCCGGTGGATCCTACAATGAGCAGTTCTTC
TRBD1 | many | TRBJ2-4 | TRBV15 | CATSRGVGQGDKNIQYF | TGTGCCACCAGCAGAGGAGTTGGACAGGGAGACAAAAACATTCAGTACTTC
TRBD2 | few | TRBJ2-1 | TRBV20-1 | CSARLSGRANEQFF | TGCAGTGCTAGATTGAGCGGGAGGGCCAATGAGCAGTTCTTC
- | - | TRBJ1-4 | TRBV7-9 | CASTYSVTNEKLFF | TGTGCCAGCACCTACAGTGTCACTAATGAAAAACTGTTTTTT
- | few | TRBJ2-2 | TRBV7-2 | CASSLASRSTGELFF | TGTGCCAGCAGCTTAGCGTCCCGTAGCACCGGGGAGCTGTTTTTT
- | - | TRBJ2-2 | TRBV4-3 | CASSQVLGGTGELFF | TGCGCCAGCAGCCAAGTCCTAGGGGGGACCGGGGAGCTGTTTTTT
TRBD2 | few | TRBJ2-5 | TRBV7-8 | CASSLLLSAGGQETQYF | TGTGCCAGCAGCCTACTCCTATCGGCGGGGGGTCAAGAGACCCAGTACTTC
- | few | TRBJ2-1 | TRBV21-1 | CASSKWGSRFSGGAIPYNEQFF | TGTGCCAGCAGCAAATGGGGTTCTAGGTTTTCGGGCGGTGCTATACCCTACAATGAGCAGTTCTTC
TRBD1 | many | TRBJ1-6 | TRBV5-5 | CASRRDSYNSPLHF | TGTGCCAGCAGGCGGGACAGCTATAATTCACCCCTCCACTTT
TRBD1 | few | TRBJ2-5 | TRBV7-7 | CASSPNDRGLETQYF | TGTGCTAGCAGCCCCAATGACAGGGGGCTCGAGACCCAGTACTTC
TRBD2 | - | TRBJ2-5 | TRBV7-7 | CASSLFPSGSGETQYF | TGTGCCAGCAGCTTGTTTCCTAGCGGGAGCGGGGAGACCCAGTACTTC
TRBD1 | once | TRBJ2-7 | TRBV2 | CASSGRDRAPGQYF | TGTGCCAGCAGTGGCCGGGACAGGGCCCCCGGGCAGTACTTC
TRBD1 | - | TRBJ1-2 | TRBV4-3 | CASSLLGTGDHGYTF | TGCGCCAGCAGCCTACTCGGGACAGGGGATCATGGCTACACCTTC
- | - | TRBJ2-5 | TRBV7-9 | CASSLSARTQYF | TGTGCCAGCAGCTTATCCGCGAGGACCCAGTACTTC
- | - | TRBJ1-3 | TRBV12-3/TRBV12-4 | CASTSSGGNTIYF | TGTGCCAGCACCTCGAGTGGTGGAAACACCATATATTTT
TRBD2 | - | TRBJ2-7 | TRBV6-1 | CASSRGLAGGPRAYEQYF | TGTGCCAGCAGTCGGGGACTAGCGGGAGGCCCTCGGGCCTACGAGCAGTACTTC
TRBD1 | few | TRBJ2-5 | TRBV12-3/TRBV12-4 | CTSSFLPRGTPHQETQYF | TGTACCAGCAGTTTTCTTCCCAGGGGGACCCCCCACCAAGAGACCCAGTACTTC